These 6 T cell receptor beta chains originate from one sample sequenced in a study of blood T cell repertoires in COVID-19. Data came from immunoSEQ multiplex PCR; TCRdb stores just in-frame clones and leaves some out. The sample carries 64,000 or so clones, 70% to 80% recorded once. Source material: peripheral blood. The receptors come from a human donor in a cohort sampled during active COVID-19.

The chain combines TRBV7-2 with TRBJ1-2; D remains ambiguous. CDR3 length: 15 amino acids. The V gene lost 4 bases and the J gene lost 4 bases, with 16 bases spanning the gap. Germline V gives CDR1 SGHTA, CDR2 FQGNSA. CDR3 in amino acids: CASSSSNRVFYGYTF. The CDR3, as DNA: TGTGCCAGCAGCTCCTCAAACCGGGTCTTCTATGGCTACACCTTC.

This chain joins TRBV27 and TRBJ1-1; 10 bases are a match to TRBD1. Trimming cost V 4 bases and J 8 bases; bases outside gene matches: 4. CDR3 length: 13 residues. Germline assignment: CDR1 MNHEY and CDR2 SMNVEV (reference sequence). As DNA, the CDR3 is TGTGCCAGCAGTTACGACAGGGGGCTGGAAGCTTTCTTT. This codes for CASSYDRGLEAFF.

This chain connects TRBV5-1 to TRBJ2-7, with D perhaps TRBD2 (6 bases). The CDR3 covers 18 residues. Trimming took off 4 bases at V and 0 bases at J, with 23 bases between the two ends. CDR1 SGHRS and CDR2 YFSETQ come from the germline V gene. Written as DNA, the CDR3 is TGCGCCAGCAGCCTTTCCGCCCTTCTAGCGTTGAGCTCCTACGAGCAGTACTTC. Residues: CASSLSALLALSSYEQYF.

This sequence joins TRBV3-1 (or the pseudogene TRBV3-2) and TRBJ2-2, with a tentative D call TRBD2 (5 bases). CDR1 and CDR2 from the germline V gene are LGHDT and YNNKEL (reference sequence). There are 18 residues in the CDR3. Trimming shortened V by 0 bases and J by 6 bases, and 20 bases separated the two germline ends. The CDR3 reads CASSQELPGGWRSGELFF. CDR3 sequence (DNA): TGTGCCAGCAGCCAAGAGCTACCAGGTGGGTGGAGGTCCGGGGAGCTGTTTTTT.

This clone has just a few counts. The chain carries TRBV15 and TRBJ2-7; D not certain. CDR3 length: 16 amino acids. V was trimmed by 0 bases and J by 0 bases, leaving 12 bases between them. Germline lookup yields CDR1 LNHNV and CDR2 YYDKDF (reference sequence). In nucleotides, the CDR3 is TGTGCCACCAGCAGAGATCCCTTCGGGTTCTCCTACGAGCAGTACTTC. This sequence encodes CATSRDPFGFSYEQYF.

The chain couples TRBV6-6 to TRBJ1-1; no clear D. Germline V gene sequence: CDR1 MNHNY, CDR2 SVGAGI (reference sequence). The CDR3 has 14 amino acids. V lost 6 bases and J lost 1, with 12 bases in between. CDR3 amino acids: CASSLLPRNTEAFF. The CDR3 region has the DNA TGTGCCAGCAGCCTACTGCCACGGAACACTGAAGCTTTCTTT.